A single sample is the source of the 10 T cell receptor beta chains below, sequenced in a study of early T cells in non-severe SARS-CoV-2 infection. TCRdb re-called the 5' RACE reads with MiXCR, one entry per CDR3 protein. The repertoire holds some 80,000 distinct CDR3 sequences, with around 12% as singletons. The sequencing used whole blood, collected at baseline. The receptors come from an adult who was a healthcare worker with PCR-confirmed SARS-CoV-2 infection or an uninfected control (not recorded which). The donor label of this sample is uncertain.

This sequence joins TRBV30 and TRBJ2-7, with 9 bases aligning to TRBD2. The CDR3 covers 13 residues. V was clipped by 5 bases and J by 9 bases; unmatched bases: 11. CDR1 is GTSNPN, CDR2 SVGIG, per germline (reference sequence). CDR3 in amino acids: CAWGDGLAGMQYF. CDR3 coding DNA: TGTGCCTGGGGGGACGGGCTAGCGGGGATGCAGTACTTC.

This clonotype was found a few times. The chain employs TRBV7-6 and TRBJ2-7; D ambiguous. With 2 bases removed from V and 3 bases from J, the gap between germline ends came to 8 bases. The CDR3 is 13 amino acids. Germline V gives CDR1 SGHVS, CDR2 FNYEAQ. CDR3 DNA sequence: TGTGCCAGCAGCTTAAGTCCACTCTACGAGCAGTACTTC. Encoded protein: CASSLSPLYEQYF.

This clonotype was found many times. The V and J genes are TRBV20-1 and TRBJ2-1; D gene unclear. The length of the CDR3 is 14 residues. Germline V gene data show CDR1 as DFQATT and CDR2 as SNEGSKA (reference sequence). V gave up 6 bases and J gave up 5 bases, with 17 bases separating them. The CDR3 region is CSAPKSGRDNEQFF. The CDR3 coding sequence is TGCAGTGCCCCAAAATCGGGTCGGGACAATGAGCAGTTCTTC.

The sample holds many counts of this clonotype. The CDR3 sequence: CASSQDSRGPTPYF. The CDR3 region has the DNA TGCGCCAGCAGCCAAGATTCACGGGGGCCCACTCCTTATTTT. V usage is TRBV4-1 and J usage is TRBJ2-3; tentatively, D is TRBD1 or TRBD2 (6 bases each). The CDR3 extends over 14 amino acids. V dropped 0 bases and J dropped 15 bases, with 19 bases sitting between them. Germline V gene sequence: CDR1 MGHRA, CDR2 YSYEKL.

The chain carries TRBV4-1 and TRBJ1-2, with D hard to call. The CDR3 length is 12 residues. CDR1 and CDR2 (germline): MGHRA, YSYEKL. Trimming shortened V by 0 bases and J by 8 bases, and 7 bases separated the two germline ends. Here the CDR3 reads CASSQDLRGYTF. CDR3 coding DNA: TGCGCCAGCAGCCAAGATTTACGAGGCTACACCTTC.

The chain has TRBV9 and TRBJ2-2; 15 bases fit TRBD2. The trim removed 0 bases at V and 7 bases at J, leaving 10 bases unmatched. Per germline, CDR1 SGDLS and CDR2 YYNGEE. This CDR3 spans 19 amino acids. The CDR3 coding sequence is TGTGCCAGCAGCGTAGCGGGAGGACTAGCGGGAGGGCCGTTCGGGGAGCTGTTTTTT. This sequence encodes CASSVAGGLAGGPFGELFF.

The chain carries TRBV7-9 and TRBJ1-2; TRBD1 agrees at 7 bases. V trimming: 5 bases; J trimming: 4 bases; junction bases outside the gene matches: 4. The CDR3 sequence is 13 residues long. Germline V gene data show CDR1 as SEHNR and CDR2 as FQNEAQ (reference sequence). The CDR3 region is CASSLRDSYGYTF. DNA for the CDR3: TGTGCCAGCAGCCTACGGGACAGCTATGGCTACACCTTC.

CDR3 bases: TGTGCCAGCAGCTTAGGGACAGGGATGAACACTGAAGCTTTCTTT. It translates to CASSLGTGMNTEAFF. This rearrangement joins TRBV7-6 to TRBJ1-1; 8 nucleotides agree with TRBD1. Germline V gene data show CDR1 as SGHVS and CDR2 as FNYEAQ. The J segment lost 0 bases and the V segment lost 1 base, leaving 1 base of the junction unmatched. The CDR3 is 15 residues long. Using reference TRBV7-6 and TRBJ1-1 for the parts outside the CDR3, the full variable domain is GAGVSQSPRYKVTKRGQDVALRCDPISGHVSLYWYRQALGQGPEFLTYFNYEAQQDKSGLPNDRFSAERPEGSISTLTIQRTEQRDSAMYRCASSLGTGMNTEAFFGQGTRLTVV.

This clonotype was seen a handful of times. The CDR3 spells CATSDQGQGFNEQFF. The CDR3 nucleotides read TGTGCCACCAGTGATCAGGGACAGGGTTTCAATGAGCAGTTCTTC. V gene TRBV24-1 combines with J gene TRBJ2-1; 9 nucleotides agree with TRBD1. The CDR3 covers 15 residues. Germline CDR1 reads KGHDR; CDR2 reads SFDVKD. The J segment lost 6 bases and the V segment lost 3 bases, leaving 5 bases of the junction unmatched.

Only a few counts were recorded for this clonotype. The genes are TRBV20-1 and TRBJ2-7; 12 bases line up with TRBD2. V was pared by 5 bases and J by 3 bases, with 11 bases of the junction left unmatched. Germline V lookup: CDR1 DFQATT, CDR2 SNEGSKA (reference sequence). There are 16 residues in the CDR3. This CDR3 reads CSASGRLAGVNYEQYF. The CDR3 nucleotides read TGCAGTGCTTCTGGAAGACTAGCGGGAGTTAACTACGAGCAGTACTTC.